This T cell receptor (beta chain) comes out of a study of OX40 agonist ivuxolimab in advanced cancers. Turning to the study itself: Patients were infused with ivuxolimab every 2 weeks at 0.01 to 10 mg/kg. Study-wide results and caveats: CD4+ T cells averaged fewer expanded clones than CD8+ T cells. Clonal expansion in partial responders at 0.1-3.0 mg/kg ranked among the lowest.

The table came from immunoSEQ multiplex PCR; TCRdb's copy has only in-frame clones and leaves some out. The sample lists around 30,000 clones; 90% were seen once. On cycle 4 day 1 and cycle 7 day 1, as well as at baseline, blood was sampled. There are 15 residues in the CDR3. Trimming took 5 bases from V and 0 from J; bases not matched to a gene: 7. Germline loops: CDR1 SEHNR, CDR2 FQNEAQ (reference sequence). In its sample, this clone was seen a few times. The antigen is undetermined. This sample comprised CD4+ or CD8+ T cells sorted from blood, obtained in a trial of the OX40 agonist ivuxolimab. The chain combines TRBV7-9 with TRBJ2-7; 7 positions match TRBD1. The source of this sequence is an adult with an advanced solid tumor such as melanoma, head and neck, liver or kidney cancer. CDR3 bases: TGTGCCAGCAGCCTGGACGGACAGGACTCCTACGAGCAGTACTTC. Protein sequence: CASSLDGQDSYEQYF.